Shown below are 18 T cell receptor beta chains from a single sample sequenced in a study of control samples from healthy donors and cancer patients. The method was immunoSEQ multiplex PCR; TCRdb's version includes in-frame clones alone and lacks a portion of them. The table includes roughly 80,000 clones, nearly 90% detected once. Input material: blood. These receptors originate from a woman aged 45-60 years in good health.

V gene TRBV9 combines with J gene TRBJ1-4; 8 bases line up with TRBD1. The CDR3 spans 15 residues. Germline-derived CDR1 and CDR2 are SGDLS and YYNGEE. Unmatched junction bases numbered 7, after V lost 4 bases and J lost 5 bases. The CDR3 sequence: CASSPRDRMNEKLFF. CDR3 DNA: TGTGCCAGCAGCCCCCGGGACAGGATGAATGAAAAACTGTTTTTT. Full variable domain (remainder filled in from reference TRBV9 and TRBJ1-4): DSGVTQTPKHLITATGQRVTLRCSPRSGDLSVYWYQQSLDQGLQFLIQYYNGEERAKGNILERFSAQQFPDLHSELNLSSLELGDSALYFCASSPRDRMNEKLFFGSGTQLSVL.

This rearrangement joins TRBV4-2 to TRBJ2-7; D unclear. V was pared by 0 bases and J by 2 bases, with 11 bases between. This CDR3 is 15 amino acids long. Germline V gene sequence: CDR1 LGHNA, CDR2 YNFKEQ. For the CDR3, the DNA is TGTGCCAGCAGCCAAGATTTATCGGTAACCTACGAGCAGTACTTC. It is translated as CASSQDLSVTYEQYF.

The chain has TRBV11-2 and TRBJ2-1, with D perhaps TRBD1 (6 bases). The CDR3 loop spans 13 amino acids. Between the trimmed V and J ends, which lost 5 bases and 6 bases, there was a span of 11 bases. CDR1 is SGHAT and CDR2 is FQNNGV in the germline V gene. CDR3 bases: TGTGCCAGCAGCCCAACAGGGTTCAATGAGCAGTTCTTC. Protein sequence: CASSPTGFNEQFF.

This clone was detected only once. This CDR3 is CASSDRRFRVIEQYF. The DNA of the CDR3 is TGTGCCAGCAGCGACCGTAGATTCAGGGTTATCGAGCAGTACTTC. This chain links TRBV11-2 with TRBJ2-7; perhaps TRBD1 as D (5 bases). Germline CDR1 and CDR2: SGHAT and FQNNGV. The CDR3 covers 15 residues. V was trimmed by 5 bases and J by 6 bases, leaving 20 bases between them.

The chain employs TRBV10-3 and TRBJ1-2; the D is unclear. The CDR3 extends over 12 amino acids. V shed 8 bases and J shed 6 bases, with 13 bases lying between them. Looked up from germline, CDR1 is ENHRY and CDR2 is SYGVKD. CDR3: CAISATLHGYTF. The DNA of the CDR3 is TGTGCCATCTCGGCCACCCTACATGGCTACACCTTC.

This clone was detected only once. V usage is TRBV7-9 and J usage is TRBJ2-7, with D uncertain. The germline CDR1 and CDR2 sequences are SEHNR and FQNEAQ (reference sequence). Trimming took off 8 bases at V and 2 bases at J, with 10 bases between the two ends. The CDR3 is 12 amino acids. CDR3 nucleotide sequence: TGTGCCAGCGATGGGTCCCCCTACGAGCAGTACTTC. Protein product: CASDGSPYEQYF. The full variable domain, its missing parts supplied by reference TRBV7-9 and TRBJ2-7, is DTGVSQNPRHKITKRGQNVTFRCDPISEHNRLYWYRQTLGQGPEFLTYFQNEAQLEKSRLLSDRFSAERPKGSFSTLEIQRTEQGDSAMYLCASDGSPYEQYFGPGTRLTVT.

The chain uses TRBV10-2 and TRBJ2-7; TRBD1 might be the D (6 bases). The CDR3 is made up of 16 amino acids. Germline CDR1 WSHSY, CDR2 SAAADI. Trimming pared 2 bases from V and 2 bases from J, leaving 16 bases between. The CDR3 DNA is TGCGCCAGCAGTGAGACGGACAGTTATTCGCCCTACGAGCAGTACTTC. Translation gives CASSETDSYSPYEQYF.

This clone occurred a few times. V and J are TRBV7-7 and TRBJ2-7; no clear D gene. The CDR3 spans 13 residues. Deletions cut 2 bases from V and 5 bases from J, with 10 bases between. CDR1 is SSHAT, CDR2 FNYEAQ, per germline (reference sequence). The CDR3 coding sequence is TGTGCCAGCAGCTTAAACCCTGAGAACGAGCAGTACTTC. Amino acids: CASSLNPENEQYF.

The chain employs TRBV6-6 and TRBJ1-3, with D tentatively TRBD1 (5 bases). Germline V gives CDR1 MNHNY, CDR2 SVGAGI (reference sequence). V was shortened by 2 bases and J by 3 bases, with 14 bases between the two germline ends. This CDR3 is built from 16 residues. The chain's CDR3 is CASSYPPGSSGNTIYF. The DNA of the CDR3 is TGTGCCAGCAGTTACCCTCCAGGGTCAAGTGGAAACACCATATATTTT.

The V and J genes are TRBV5-6 and TRBJ2-5, with 8 bases matching TRBD1. With V trimmed by 4 bases and J by 3 bases, 5 bases remained unmatched. CDR1 is SGHDT, CDR2 YYEEEE, per germline. CDR3 length: 14 residues. CDR3 coding DNA: TGTGCCAGCAGCGCAGGGGGCGGGAAAGAGACCCAGTACTTC. As protein: CASSAGGGKETQYF.

The chain couples TRBV5-1 to TRBJ1-1, with 8 bases lining up with TRBD1. CDR1 is SGHRS and CDR2 is YFSETQ in the germline V gene. The CDR3 contains 14 residues. V shed 4 bases and J 6 bases; nucleotides not matched to a gene: 8. The CDR3 loop is CASSKDRVWSEAFF. As DNA, the CDR3 is TGCGCCAGCAGCAAGGACAGGGTCTGGTCTGAAGCTTTCTTT.

Only one count was recorded for this clone. This chain connects TRBV5-4 to TRBJ1-1, with D perhaps TRBD1 (6 bases). V lost 0 bases to trimming and J lost 4 bases, with 10 bases between them. This CDR3 has 14 residues. Germline V gene data show CDR1 as SGHNT and CDR2 as YYREEE (reference sequence). The CDR3 loop is CASSLAGGATEAFF. The CDR3 coding sequence is TGTGCCAGCAGCTTGGCCGGGGGGGCCACTGAAGCTTTCTTT.

The genes are TRBV28 and TRBJ2-7; 10 positions agree with TRBD1. The trim removed 4 bases at V and 10 bases at J, leaving 7 bases unmatched. CDR1 is MDHEN and CDR2 is SYDVKM in the germline V gene. This CDR3 is built from 13 residues. The CDR3 DNA reads TGTGCCAGCAGTTCGGGACAGGGGCAACTTCAGTACTTC. Amino acids: CASSSGQGQLQYF.

The gene calls are TRBV24-1 and TRBJ2-1; 10 positions match TRBD2. The germline V gene has CDR1 KGHDR and CDR2 SFDVKD. V lost 4 bases to trimming and J lost 7 bases; unmatched junction nucleotides: 9. The CDR3 length is 16 residues. The CDR3 coding sequence is TGTGCCACCAGTGACCTGCGGATAGCGGGGGGTAATGAGCAGTTCTTC. Amino acid sequence: CATSDLRIAGGNEQFF.

The chain joins TRBV7-2 to TRBJ2-1, with a possible D match to TRBD2 (6 bases). The CDR3 extends over 15 amino acids. V was cut by 5 bases and J by 7 bases, with 18 bases left in between. The germline gives CDR1 SGHTA, CDR2 FQGNSA. In nucleotides, the CDR3 is TGTGCCAGCAGCCCCCGCGGGGACGGCCTTAATGAGCAGTTCTTC. Translation gives CASSPRGDGLNEQFF.

The chain is built from TRBV19 and TRBJ1-4, with 7 positions matching TRBD1. The V and J ends lost 7 bases and 0 bases, in that order; junction bases with no gene match: 14. The CDR3 has 18 amino acids. Germline lookup yields CDR1 LNHDA and CDR2 SQIVND (reference sequence). The CDR3 DNA reads as TGTGCCAGTACCCTAAGGGGACAGATAAGGGCAACTAATGAAAAACTGTTTTTT. This translates into CASTLRGQIRATNEKLFF.

J is TRBJ2-1 and V is TRBV10-1; unclear D gene. CDR1 and CDR2 (germline): WNHNN, SYGVQD (reference sequence). Trimming stripped 6 bases from V and 0 bases from J, with 12 bases between. This CDR3 is 15 amino acids long. The CDR3 DNA follows: TGCGCCAGCAGAGGACCCCCGCCCTCCTACAATGAGCAGTTCTTC. It encodes CASRGPPPSYNEQFF.

This chain links TRBV19 with TRBJ2-7; D might be TRBD1 or TRBD2, each matching 5 bases. Germline V gene sequence: CDR1 LNHDA, CDR2 SQIVND (reference sequence). The CDR3 has 12 amino acids. With 11 bases removed from V and 3 bases from J, the gap between germline ends came to 14 bases. In DNA form, the CDR3 reads TGTGCCGGACGGGACGGTTACTACGAGCAGTACTTC. Protein: CAGRDGYYEQYF.